This T cell receptor beta chain stems from a study of T cell responses to AZD1222 COVID-19 vaccine (dated by TCRdb to the early 2020s). The study in broad terms: A total of about 230 trial participants underwent TCR sequencing, of whom 207 received two doses of AZD1222 and about 26 received two doses of the MenACWY control vaccine. Trial participants were enrolled into age subgroups of 18-55, 56-69 and 70-plus years, which contained around 150, 29 and 61 TCR-sequenced participants, respectively.

The CDR3 regions of human TCRbeta chains were subjected to immunosequencing. As for how the authors treated the data: Repertoire TCRs were checked for matches against a reference library of SARS-CoV-2-specific TCRs that had been generated using the MIRA antigen-specificity platform. Breadth meant the fraction of unique TCRs that were SARS-CoV-2-associated, whereas depth meant the fraction of total T cells that were SARS-CoV-2-associated. Using the MIRA data, each spike-specific TCR was assigned both to the spike region to which the TCR was reactive and to a CD4 or CD8 class. Log10-transformed breadth and depth values were compared by one-way ANOVA with Sidak's multiple comparisons tests. Drawn from immuneACCESS, this table holds only the in-frame rearrangements with V and J called that TCRdb kept. Clones are partly lost; checked studies trace under half to an unresolved V gene and leave the rest unexplained. V and J calls and clone size are those listed in that table; D and trimming were worked out from the DNA. The sample has fewer than 110,000 clones on record, roughly 85% of them singletons. The top ten clones comprise about 5% of the sample.

Concerning this clone: Its antigen remains undetermined. No much larger clone is present one base from it, and per-base qualities are unavailable.

In the paper's terms, the time point label means: about 28 days (+/-7) after the second vaccine dose. Because spike-specific TCR depth and breadth did not differ between the two schedules, AZD1222 recipients who got a second dose at roughly 4 weeks were pooled with those who got a second dose at roughly 12 weeks. Vaccinee samples came from UK trials COV001 and COV002, including a single-blind randomized controlled phase 2/3 trial of AZD1222 (ChAdOx1 nCoV-19) in healthy adults. For TCRbeta chain sequencing, PBMC samples from trial participants were taken at day 0 and at day 28 after the second dose. The CDR3, from cysteine to phenylalanine, totals 16 residues. The kept DNA is CDR3 alone, 48 bases in frame from the first base. V trim: 4 bases; J trim: 5 bases; unmatched bases: 9. The germline V gene yields SGHNT for CDR1 and YENEEA for CDR2. What the study reported, not specific to this receptor: Because no day 14 peak-response samples were available, the repertoires could be characterized only after the peak T cell response. In the small 56-69-year group, the increase in depth fell short of significance, most likely because of low power. Conclusions about previously exposed vaccinees are limited, since just 6 or 7 AZD1222 recipients were seropositive for SARS-CoV-2 at baseline. Epitopes outside the regions mutated in the B.1.351 and B.1.1.7 variants were reportedly recognized by nearly half of the unique spike-specific TCRs. The whole spike protein was spanned by vaccine-associated CD4 TCRs, and dominant responses were seen in regions 160-218 and 743-854. Participants were mostly white British and included more females than males, and it was suggested by the authors that clonal diversity may have been underestimated. Spike-specific TCR breadth and depth rose significantly after two AZD1222 doses compared with day 0 and with MenACWY recipients.

The sequence came from an adult who received the AZD1222 COVID-19 vaccine. In this chain, TRBV11-3 is recombined with TRBJ2-1; TRBD1 fits 9 bases in the junction. This sample comprised peripheral blood, obtained 28 days after the second AZD1222 dose. The nucleotides are TGTGCCAGCAGCTCGCATAGGGGACAGGGCCACAATGAGCAGTTCTTC. Its protein is CASSSHRGQGHNEQFF.